This entry features one T cell receptor beta chain sequence. No antigen is known for it. The data derive from a study of OX40 agonist ivuxolimab in advanced cancers. Overall study context: Dose-escalation patients' cancers were hepatocellular carcinoma, melanoma, renal cell or head and neck cancer.

Using immunoSEQ multiplex PCR, the repertoire was profiled, and TCRdb retains in-frame clones only, with some absent. The profile covers about 82,000 clones, with over 65% appearing a single time and approximately 0.9% taken by the ten largest. Study-level results: The study observed clonal expansion of CD4+ and CD8+ blood T cells by week 6 at 0.1 to 3.0 mg/kg.

The sequencing here drew on CD4+ or CD8+ T cells sorted from blood, taken in a trial of the OX40 agonist ivuxolimab. The sequence was obtained from an adult with an advanced solid tumor such as melanoma, head and neck, liver or kidney cancer.

Here the CDR3 reads CASSQDYWETQYF. In DNA, the CDR3 is TGTGCCAGCAGCCAAGATTACTGGGAGACCCAGTACTTC. This chain links TRBV14 with TRBJ2-5; no clear D gene. Trimming removed 0 bases at V and 5 bases at J, with 7 bases between. The CDR3 is 13 amino acids. CDR1 and CDR2 (germline): SGHDN, FVKESK.